Each of the 27 T cell receptor beta chains below was sequenced from the same sample in a study of T cell responses to AZD1222 COVID-19 vaccine. The protocol was immunoSEQ multiplex PCR, while the TCRdb copy is restricted to in-frame clones and leaves out a portion. This table has about 160,000 clones, about 92% appearing once. The input for sequencing was peripheral blood, taken on day 0 of MenACWY control vaccination. These receptors were taken from an adult in good health.

The rearrangement joins TRBV7-3 to TRBJ2-1; perhaps D is TRBD1 or TRBD2 (6 bases each). The germline CDR1 and CDR2 sequences are SGHTA and FQGTGA. The CDR3 consists of 16 residues. V lost 7 bases to trimming and J lost 6 bases, with 22 bases between them. CDR3 nucleotide sequence: TGTGCCAGCACCGACCTTGGAGGGGGGCGTCCCAATGAGCAGTTCTTC. It codes for CASTDLGGGRPNEQFF.

This clone was detected only once. This sequence joins TRBV3-1 (or the pseudogene TRBV3-2) and TRBJ1-1; unclear D gene. Germline V lookup: CDR1 LGHDT, CDR2 YNNKEL (reference sequence). V was shortened by 4 bases and J by 4 bases, with 16 bases between the two germline ends. The CDR3 spans 15 residues. The CDR3 nucleotides are TGTGCCAGCAGCCGAAGTGTGATCGGCGGCACTGAAGCTTTCTTT. It is translated as CASSRSVIGGTEAFF.

This clone appeared a few times. This chain's CDR3 is CASSLNTGNTEAFF. The CDR3 nucleotides read TGTGCCAGCAGCTTGAACACAGGGAACACTGAAGCTTTCTTT. The V gene is TRBV11-3, the J gene TRBJ1-1; maybe TRBD1 (5 bases). Germline CDR1 and CDR2: SGHNT and YENEEA. The CDR3 sequence is 14 residues long. With 3 bases removed from V and 1 base from J, the gap between germline ends came to 9 bases. The full variable domain, in which reference TRBV11-3 and TRBJ1-1 provide the parts outside the CDR3, is EAGVVQSPRYKIIEKKQPVAFWCNPISGHNTLYWYLQNLGQGPELLIRYENEEAVDDSQLPKDRFSAERLKGVDSTLKIQPAELGDSAVYLCASSLNTGNTEAFFGQGTRLTVV.

This CDR3 reads CASSIGGTSVYNEQFF. CDR3 bases: TGTGCCAGTAGTATAGGCGGGACTAGCGTTTACAATGAGCAGTTCTTC. V and J are TRBV19 and TRBJ2-1, with 10 bases aligning to TRBD2. CDR1 is LNHDA and CDR2 is SQIVND in the germline V gene (reference sequence). The length of the CDR3 is 16 residues. V shed 1 base, J shed 4 bases, and the junction held 4 bases outside the gene matches.

This chain links TRBV3-1 (or the pseudogene TRBV3-2) with TRBJ1-5, with D maybe TRBD1 (5 bases). The germline V gene has CDR1 LGHDT and CDR2 YNNKEL (reference sequence). V shed 4 bases and J shed 5 bases, with 18 bases lying between them. The CDR3 is made up of 16 amino acids. CDR3 DNA sequence: TGTGCCAGCAGCCCCAAGTGGATGAAGGGGTATCAGCCCCAGCATTTT. Its protein product is CASSPKWMKGYQPQHF.

The chain carries TRBV11-3 and TRBJ2-1, with TRBD2 matching over 11 bases. CDR3 size: 15 residues. Germline values: CDR1 SGHNT, CDR2 YENEEA. J was trimmed by 3 bases and V by 5 bases; bases with no gene match: 3. The CDR3 loop reads CASSPGTSGYNEQFF. CDR3 bases: TGTGCCAGCAGCCCTGGGACTAGCGGCTACAATGAGCAGTTCTTC. The variable domain in full, with the rest retrieved from reference TRBV11-3 and TRBJ2-1, is EAGVVQSPRYKIIEKKQPVAFWCNPISGHNTLYWYLQNLGQGPELLIRYENEEAVDDSQLPKDRFSAERLKGVDSTLKIQPAELGDSAVYLCASSPGTSGYNEQFFGPGTRLTVL.

This rearrangement joins TRBV4-2 to TRBJ1-4; no firm D call. Germline-derived CDR1 and CDR2 are LGHNA and YNFKEQ. The CDR3 runs to 14 residues. Trimming left V 0 bases short and J 7 bases short, with 9 bases between. Here the CDR3 DNA reads TGTGCCAGCAGCCAAGATTACAGAAGTGAAAAACTGTTTTTT. Translating it yields CASSQDYRSEKLFF.

The CDR3: CASSTGQAISGNTIYF. The CDR3 coding sequence is TGTGCCAGCTCAACCGGACAGGCGATCTCTGGAAACACCATATATTTT. This sequence joins TRBV18 and TRBJ1-3; 7 positions agree with TRBD1. The CDR3 totals 16 residues. V was pared by 5 bases and J by 0 bases, with 7 bases of the junction left unmatched. The germline gives CDR1 KGHSH, CDR2 LQKENI.

This chain links TRBV6-5 with TRBJ1-5; perhaps TRBD1 as D (5 bases). V was shortened by 7 bases and J by 0 bases, with 13 bases between the two germline ends. Looked up from germline, CDR1 is MNHEY and CDR2 is SVGAGI. This CDR3 comprises 15 residues. The DNA of the CDR3 is TGTGCCAGCACCTGGGACTCTGGTAGCAATCAGCCCCAGCATTTT. Protein product: CASTWDSGSNQPQHF.

This chain joins TRBV7-9 and TRBJ1-5; D is unclear. This CDR3 is built from 13 residues. V lost 1 base and J lost 7, with 8 bases in between. Per the germline V gene, CDR1 is SEHNR and CDR2 is FQNEAQ (reference sequence). CDR3 DNA: TGTGCCAGCAGCTTAGGGTTAGGACAGCCCCAGCATTTT. This gives the protein CASSLGLGQPQHF.

The chain couples TRBV6-2 or TRBV6-3 to TRBJ2-1; no clear D. Germline CDR1 is MNHEY and CDR2 is SVGEGT. Trimming stripped 2 bases from V and 2 bases from J, with 10 bases between. The CDR3 is made up of 15 amino acids. The CDR3 is CASSYTRDTYNEQFF. The CDR3 DNA reads TGTGCCAGCAGTTACACCCGCGACACCTACAATGAGCAGTTCTTC.

The rearrangement uses TRBV7-2 and TRBJ2-5; TRBD2 is a possible D gene (5 bases). The germline V gene encodes CDR1 SGHTA and CDR2 FQGNSA. Deletions cut 2 bases from V and 4 bases from J, with 14 bases between. This CDR3 contains 15 residues. CDR3 in amino acids: CASSLSSRERETQYF. In DNA, the CDR3 is TGTGCCAGCAGCTTATCGTCAAGGGAGCGAGAGACCCAGTACTTC.

The chain recombines TRBV28 with TRBJ1-1; the D gene is possibly TRBD1 (5 bases). The V gene lost 4 bases and the J gene lost 8 bases, with 8 bases spanning the gap. The CDR3 loop spans 11 amino acids. Germline V gene sequence: CDR1 MDHEN, CDR2 SYDVKM. The CDR3: CASSSPGEAFF. CDR3 DNA sequence: TGTGCCAGCAGTTCCCCAGGGGAAGCTTTCTTT.

V is TRBV7-6 and J is TRBJ1-2; 9 nucleotides line up with TRBD1. J lost 7 bases, V lost 4 bases, and 7 bases had no gene match. The CDR3 length is 14 residues. Germline CDR1 is SGHVS and CDR2 is FNYEAQ. Here the CDR3 reads CASSSQGAAGGYTF. In nucleotides, the CDR3 is TGTGCCAGCAGCTCACAGGGGGCCGCGGGTGGCTACACCTTC. Supplemented by reference TRBV7-6 and TRBJ1-2, the full variable domain reads GAGVSQSPRYKVTKRGQDVALRCDPISGHVSLYWYRQALGQGPEFLTYFNYEAQQDKSGLPNDRFSAERPEGSISTLTIQRTEQRDSAMYRCASSSQGAAGGYTFGSGTRLTVV.

This chain links TRBV11-2 with TRBJ2-7; TRBD2 agrees at 8 bases. The CDR3 has 13 amino acids. The germline CDR1 and CDR2 sequences are SGHAT and FQNNGV. The junction had 9 bases not matched to a gene; V was cut back by 9 bases and J by 5 bases. The CDR3 reads CASGVLAGHEQYF. In DNA, the CDR3 is TGTGCCAGTGGGGTGCTAGCGGGCCACGAGCAGTACTTC. Supplemented by reference TRBV11-2 and TRBJ2-7, the full variable domain reads EAGVAQSPRYKIIEKRQSVAFWCNPISGHATLYWYQQILGQGPKLLIQFQNNGVVDDSQLPKDRFSAERLKGVDSTLKIQPAKLEDSAVYLCASGVLAGHEQYFGPGTRLTVT.

This clone occurred once. This sequence joins TRBV3-1 (or the pseudogene TRBV3-2) and TRBJ2-5; D uncertain. CDR1 is LGHDT and CDR2 is YNNKEL in the germline V gene (reference sequence). Trimming took off 4 bases at V and 5 bases at J, with 14 bases between the two ends. The CDR3 covers 14 residues. The CDR3: CASSRETGRETQYF. CDR3 DNA sequence: TGTGCCAGCAGCCGCGAGACCGGCCGCGAGACCCAGTACTTC.

The chain joins TRBV3-1 (or the pseudogene TRBV3-2) to TRBJ1-4, with TRBD1 matching 8 bases. The V segment lost 4 bases and the J segment 8 bases; nucleotides outside the gene matches: 9. Germline-derived CDR1 and CDR2 are LGHDT and YNNKEL (reference sequence). The CDR3 is made up of 15 amino acids. The CDR3, as DNA: TGTGCCAGCAGCCGGCAGGGGGCGCGTTCCGAAAAACTGTTTTTT. This gives the protein CASSRQGARSEKLFF.

V gene TRBV9 combines with J gene TRBJ2-2, with 9 bases fitting TRBD2. The CDR3 extends over 13 amino acids. Germline CDR1 is SGDLS and CDR2 is YYNGEE. The ends lost 3 bases at V and 6 bases at J; junction bases unmatched: 0. The CDR3 here is CASSGTSAGELFF. The CDR3 DNA reads as TGTGCCAGCAGCGGGACTAGCGCCGGGGAGCTGTTTTTT.

The chain couples TRBV27 to TRBJ1-1, with 8 bases identical to TRBD1. The CDR3 extends over 17 amino acids. CDR1 is MNHEY, CDR2 SMNVEV, per germline (reference sequence). Unmatched junction bases numbered 11, after V lost 1 base and J lost 4 bases. Here the CDR3 DNA reads TGTGCCAGCAGTTTATATCCCGCACCGGGACAGGTCACTGAAGCTTTCTTT. Amino acid sequence: CASSLYPAPGQVTEAFF.

The V call is TRBV27, the J call TRBJ2-3; D may be TRBD2 (5 bases). The length of the CDR3 is 16 residues. V was cut by 2 bases and J by 2 bases, with 14 bases left in between. Germline lookup yields CDR1 MNHEY and CDR2 SMNVEV (reference sequence). CDR3 residues: CASSLRWSGLTDTQYF. In nucleotides, the CDR3 is TGTGCCAGCAGTTTACGGTGGAGCGGACTCACAGATACGCAGTATTTT.

The genes are TRBV3-1 (or the pseudogene TRBV3-2) and TRBJ2-7, with D perhaps TRBD1 (6 bases). Germline CDR1 LGHDT, CDR2 YNNKEL (reference sequence). This CDR3 is built from 14 residues. With 4 bases removed from V and 2 bases from J, the gap between germline ends came to 12 bases. CDR3 protein: CASSRGQETYEQYF. For the CDR3, the DNA is TGTGCCAGCAGCCGGGGGCAGGAGACCTACGAGCAGTACTTC.

The chain has TRBV5-1 and TRBJ2-1; D is ambiguous. The V and J ends lost 0 bases and 6 bases respectively, with 13 bases between them. The germline V gene encodes CDR1 SGHRS and CDR2 YFSETQ. The CDR3 is 15 amino acids. The CDR3 region is CASSLAVSSLNEQFF. CDR3 nucleotide sequence: TGCGCCAGCAGCTTGGCCGTTAGCAGCCTCAATGAGCAGTTCTTC.

The genes are TRBV20-1 and TRBJ2-7, with 8 bases fitting TRBD2. Germline assignment: CDR1 DFQATT and CDR2 SNEGSKA (reference sequence). There are 13 residues in the CDR3. The ends lost 3 bases at V and 3 bases at J; junction bases unmatched: 4. CDR3 sequence: CSASKTSVYEQYF. CDR3 nucleotide sequence: TGCAGTGCTAGTAAGACTAGCGTCTACGAGCAGTACTTC.

The chain has TRBV10-3 and TRBJ2-3, with 9 nucleotides matching TRBD2. The CDR3 extends over 15 amino acids. Germline V gene sequence: CDR1 ENHRY, CDR2 SYGVKD. V was clipped by 1 base and J by 3 bases; unmatched bases: 2. The CDR3 spells CAISEFSGSTDTQYF. The CDR3 DNA is TGTGCCATCAGTGAGTTTAGCGGGAGTACAGATACGCAGTATTTT.

This clone was detected only once. This sequence joins TRBV3-1 (or the pseudogene TRBV3-2) and TRBJ2-5; no definite D call. Germline loops: CDR1 LGHDT, CDR2 YNNKEL (reference sequence). V shed 1 base and J shed 5 bases, with 11 bases lying between them. This CDR3 spans 14 amino acids. CDR3 nucleotides: TGTGCCAGCAGCCAAGGCAGTTCCGGGGAGACCCAGTACTTC. Protein sequence: CASSQGSSGETQYF.

The J gene is TRBJ2-5, the V gene TRBV6-1; D gene ambiguous. V dropped 1 base and J dropped 4 bases, with 10 bases sitting between them. Per germline, CDR1 MNHNS and CDR2 SASEGT. The CDR3 is 14 amino acids. This chain's CDR3 is CASSEGGPPETQYF. CDR3 sequence (DNA): TGTGCCAGCAGTGAAGGTGGGCCTCCAGAGACCCAGTACTTC.

This clone appeared once. Within the sample, other DNA sequences also encode this same CDR3. This chain links TRBV6-5 with TRBJ2-2, with 7 bases matching TRBD1. The CDR3 length is 15 residues. Trimming removed 6 bases from V and 2 bases from J; junction bases left unmatched: 6. From germline, CDR1 is MNHEY and CDR2 SVGAGI. The CDR3 loop reads CASRRGTVNTGELFF. CDR3 nucleotides: TGTGCCAGCAGGAGGGGGACAGTTAACACCGGGGAGCTGTTTTTT.